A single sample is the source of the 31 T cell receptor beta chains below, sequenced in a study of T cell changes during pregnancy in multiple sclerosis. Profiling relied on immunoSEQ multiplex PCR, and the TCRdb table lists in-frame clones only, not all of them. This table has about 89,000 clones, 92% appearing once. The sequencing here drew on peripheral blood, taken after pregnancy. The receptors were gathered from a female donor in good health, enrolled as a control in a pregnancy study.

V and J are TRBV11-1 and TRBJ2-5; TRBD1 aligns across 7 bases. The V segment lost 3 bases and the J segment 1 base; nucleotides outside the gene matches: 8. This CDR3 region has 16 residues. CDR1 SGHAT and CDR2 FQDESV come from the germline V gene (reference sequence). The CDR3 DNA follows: TGTGCCAGCAGCTTTGGAACGGGACAGTCCCAAGAGACCCAGTACTTC. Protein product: CASSFGTGQSQETQYF.

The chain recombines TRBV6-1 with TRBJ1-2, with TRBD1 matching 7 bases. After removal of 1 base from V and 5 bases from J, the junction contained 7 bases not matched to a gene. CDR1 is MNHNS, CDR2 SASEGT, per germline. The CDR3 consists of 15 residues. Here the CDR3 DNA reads TGTGCCAGCAGTGAAGAAATGGGACAGAGTTATGGCTACACCTTC. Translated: CASSEEMGQSYGYTF.

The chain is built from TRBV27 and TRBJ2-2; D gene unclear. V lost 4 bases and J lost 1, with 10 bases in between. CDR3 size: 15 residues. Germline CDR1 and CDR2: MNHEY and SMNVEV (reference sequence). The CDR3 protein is CASSWQNQNTGELFF. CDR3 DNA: TGTGCCAGCAGTTGGCAGAACCAGAACACCGGGGAGCTGTTTTTT.

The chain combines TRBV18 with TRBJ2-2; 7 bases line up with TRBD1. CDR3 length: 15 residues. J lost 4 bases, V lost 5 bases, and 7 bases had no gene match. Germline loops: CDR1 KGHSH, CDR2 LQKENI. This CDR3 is CASSTGQRRTGELFF. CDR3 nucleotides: TGTGCCAGCTCAACGGGACAGCGGCGCACCGGGGAGCTGTTTTTT. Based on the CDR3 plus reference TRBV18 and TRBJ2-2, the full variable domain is NAGVMQNPRHLVRRRGQEARLRCSPMKGHSHVYWYRQLPEEGLKFMVYLQKENIIDESGMPKERFSAEFPKEGPSILRIQQVVRGDSAAYFCASSTGQRRTGELFFGEGSRLTVL.

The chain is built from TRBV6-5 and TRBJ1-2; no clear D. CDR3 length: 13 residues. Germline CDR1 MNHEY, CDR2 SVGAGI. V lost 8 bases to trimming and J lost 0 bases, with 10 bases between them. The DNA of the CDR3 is TGTGCCAGCCAGCTCGGGGCTAACTATGGCTACACCTTC. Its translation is CASQLGANYGYTF.

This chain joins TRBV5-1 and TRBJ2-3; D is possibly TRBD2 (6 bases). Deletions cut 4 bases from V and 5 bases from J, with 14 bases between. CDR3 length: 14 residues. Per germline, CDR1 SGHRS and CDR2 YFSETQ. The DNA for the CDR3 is TGCGCCAGCAGCGGCGGACTATCCGGAGATACGCAGTATTTT. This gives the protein CASSGGLSGDTQYF.

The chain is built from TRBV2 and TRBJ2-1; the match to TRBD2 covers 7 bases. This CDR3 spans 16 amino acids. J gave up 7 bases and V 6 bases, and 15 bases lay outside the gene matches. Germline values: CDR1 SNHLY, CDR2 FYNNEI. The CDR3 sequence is CASRAASGGWANEQFF. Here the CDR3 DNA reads TGTGCCAGCAGAGCAGCTAGCGGAGGATGGGCTAATGAGCAGTTCTTC.

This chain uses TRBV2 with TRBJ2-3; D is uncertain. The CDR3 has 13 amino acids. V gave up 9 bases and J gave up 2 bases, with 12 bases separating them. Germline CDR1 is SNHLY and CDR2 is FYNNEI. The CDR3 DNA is TGTGCCAGAGACTTTCCAGACACAGATACGCAGTATTTT. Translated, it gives CARDFPDTDTQYF.

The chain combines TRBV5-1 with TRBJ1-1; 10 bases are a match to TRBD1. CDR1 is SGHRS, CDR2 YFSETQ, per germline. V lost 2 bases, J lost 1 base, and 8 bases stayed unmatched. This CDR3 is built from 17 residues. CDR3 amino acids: CASSFRDRGRRNTEAFF. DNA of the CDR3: TGCGCCAGCAGCTTCCGGGACAGGGGACGGAGGAACACTGAAGCTTTCTTT.

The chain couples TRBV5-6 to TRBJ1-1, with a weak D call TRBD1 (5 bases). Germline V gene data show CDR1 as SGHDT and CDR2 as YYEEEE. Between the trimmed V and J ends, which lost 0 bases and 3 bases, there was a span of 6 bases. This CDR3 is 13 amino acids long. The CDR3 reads CASSLGGDTEAFF. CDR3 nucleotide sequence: TGTGCCAGCAGCTTGGGGGGCGACACTGAAGCTTTCTTT.

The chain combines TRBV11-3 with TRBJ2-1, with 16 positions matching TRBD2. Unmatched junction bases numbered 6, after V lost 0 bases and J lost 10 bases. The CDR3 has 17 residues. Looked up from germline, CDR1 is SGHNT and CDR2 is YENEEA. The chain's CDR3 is CASSLESGLAGGVEQFF. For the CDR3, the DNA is TGTGCCAGCAGCTTAGAGTCGGGACTAGCGGGAGGGGTGGAGCAGTTCTTC.

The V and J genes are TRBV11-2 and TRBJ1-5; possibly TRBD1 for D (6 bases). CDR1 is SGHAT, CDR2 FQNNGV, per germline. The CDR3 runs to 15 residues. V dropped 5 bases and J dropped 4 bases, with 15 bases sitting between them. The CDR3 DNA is TGTGCCAGCAGCCCGGACAGAGACCTTAATCAGCCCCAGCATTTT. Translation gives CASSPDRDLNQPQHF.

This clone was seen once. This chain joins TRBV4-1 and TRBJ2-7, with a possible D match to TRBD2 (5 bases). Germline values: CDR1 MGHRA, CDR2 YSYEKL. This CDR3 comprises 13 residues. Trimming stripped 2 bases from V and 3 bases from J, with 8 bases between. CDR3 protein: CASSQRGLYEQYF. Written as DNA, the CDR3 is TGCGCCAGCAGCCAACGGGGTCTCTACGAGCAGTACTTC.

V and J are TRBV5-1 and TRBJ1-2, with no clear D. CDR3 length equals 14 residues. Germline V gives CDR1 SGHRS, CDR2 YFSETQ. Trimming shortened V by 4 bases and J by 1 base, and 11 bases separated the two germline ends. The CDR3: CASSPTARNYGYTF. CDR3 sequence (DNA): TGCGCCAGCAGCCCTACAGCACGTAACTATGGCTACACCTTC.

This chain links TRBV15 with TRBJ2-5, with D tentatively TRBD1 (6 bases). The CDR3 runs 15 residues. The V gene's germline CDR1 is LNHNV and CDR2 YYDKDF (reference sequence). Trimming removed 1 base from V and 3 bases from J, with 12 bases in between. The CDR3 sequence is CATSRVVAGEETQYF. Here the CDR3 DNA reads TGTGCCACCAGCAGAGTGGTCGCAGGGGAAGAGACCCAGTACTTC.

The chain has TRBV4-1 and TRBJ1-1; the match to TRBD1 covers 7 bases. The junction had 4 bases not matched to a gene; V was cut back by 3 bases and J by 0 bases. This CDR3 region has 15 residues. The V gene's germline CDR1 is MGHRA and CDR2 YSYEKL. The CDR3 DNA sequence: TGCGCCAGCAGCCAGGCGGGACAGCTGAACACTGAAGCTTTCTTT. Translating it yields CASSQAGQLNTEAFF.

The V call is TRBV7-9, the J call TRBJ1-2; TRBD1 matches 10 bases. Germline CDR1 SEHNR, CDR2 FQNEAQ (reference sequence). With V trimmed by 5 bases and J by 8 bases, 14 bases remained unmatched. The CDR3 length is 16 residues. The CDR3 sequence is CASSPGMRQGAGGYTF. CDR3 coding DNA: TGTGCCAGCAGCCCGGGTATGCGACAGGGGGCGGGAGGCTACACCTTC.

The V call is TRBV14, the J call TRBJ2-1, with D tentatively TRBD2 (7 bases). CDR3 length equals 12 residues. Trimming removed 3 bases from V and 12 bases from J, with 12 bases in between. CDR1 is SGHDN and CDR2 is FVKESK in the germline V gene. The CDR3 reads CASSQRGGWQFF. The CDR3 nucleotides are TGTGCCAGCAGCCAGAGGGGGGGCTGGCAGTTCTTC. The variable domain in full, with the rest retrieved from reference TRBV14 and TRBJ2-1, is EAGVTQFPSHSVIEKGQTVTLRCDPISGHDNLYWYRRVMGKEIKFLLHFVKESKQDESGMPNNRFLAERTGGTYSTLKVQPAELEDSGVYFCASSQRGGWQFFGPGTRLTVL.

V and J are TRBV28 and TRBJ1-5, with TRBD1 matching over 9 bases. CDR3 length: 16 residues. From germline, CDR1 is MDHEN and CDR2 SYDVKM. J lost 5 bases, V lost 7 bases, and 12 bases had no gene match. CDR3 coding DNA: TGTGCCAGCACGGGGGACAGGGCCAGAGAAGATCAGCCCCAGCATTTT. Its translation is CASTGDRAREDQPQHF.

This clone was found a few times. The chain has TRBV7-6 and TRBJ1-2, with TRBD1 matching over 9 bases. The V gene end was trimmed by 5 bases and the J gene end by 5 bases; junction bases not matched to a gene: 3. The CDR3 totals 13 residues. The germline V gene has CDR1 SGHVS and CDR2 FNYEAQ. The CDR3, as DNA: TGTGCCAGCAGCCGGACAGGGGAATATGGCTACACCTTC. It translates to CASSRTGEYGYTF.

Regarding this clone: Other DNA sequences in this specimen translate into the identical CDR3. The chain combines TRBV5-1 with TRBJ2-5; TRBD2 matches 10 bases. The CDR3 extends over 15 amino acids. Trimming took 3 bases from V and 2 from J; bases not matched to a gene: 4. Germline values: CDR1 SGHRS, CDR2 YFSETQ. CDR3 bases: TGCGCCAGCAGCTCCGGGACTAGCGCACAAGAGACCCAGTACTTC. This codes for CASSSGTSAQETQYF.

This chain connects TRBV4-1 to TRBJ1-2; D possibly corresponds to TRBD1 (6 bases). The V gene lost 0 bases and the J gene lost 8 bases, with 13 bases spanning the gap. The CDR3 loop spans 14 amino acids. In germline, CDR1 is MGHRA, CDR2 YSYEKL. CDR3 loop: CASSQEWPGEGYTF. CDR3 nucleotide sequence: TGCGCCAGCAGCCAAGAATGGCCAGGGGAAGGCTACACCTTC.

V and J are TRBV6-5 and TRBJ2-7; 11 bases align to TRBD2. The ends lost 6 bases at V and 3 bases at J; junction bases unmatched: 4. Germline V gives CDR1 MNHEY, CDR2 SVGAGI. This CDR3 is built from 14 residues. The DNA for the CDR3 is TGTGCCAGCAGCTACGGGACTAGCGGCTACGAGCAGTACTTC. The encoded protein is CASSYGTSGYEQYF.

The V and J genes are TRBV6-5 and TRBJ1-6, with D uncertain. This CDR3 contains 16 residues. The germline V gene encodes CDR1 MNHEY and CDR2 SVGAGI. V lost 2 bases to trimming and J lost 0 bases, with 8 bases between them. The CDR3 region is CASSYDGSSYNSPLHF. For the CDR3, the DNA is TGTGCCAGCAGTTACGATGGGAGCTCCTATAATTCACCCCTCCACTTT.

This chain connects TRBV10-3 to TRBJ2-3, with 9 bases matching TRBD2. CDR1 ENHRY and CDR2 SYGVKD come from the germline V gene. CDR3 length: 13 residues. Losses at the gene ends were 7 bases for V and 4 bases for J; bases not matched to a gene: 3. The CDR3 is CAINSGRSDTQYF. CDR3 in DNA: TGTGCCATCAATAGCGGGAGATCAGATACGCAGTATTTT.

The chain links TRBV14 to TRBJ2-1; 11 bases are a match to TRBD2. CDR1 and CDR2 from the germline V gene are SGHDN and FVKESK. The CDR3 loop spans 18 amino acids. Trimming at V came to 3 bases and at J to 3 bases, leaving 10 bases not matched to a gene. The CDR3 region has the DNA TGTGCCAGCAGCCACCTAGCGGGAGGACGTAGTTTCTACAATGAGCAGTTCTTC. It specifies CASSHLAGGRSFYNEQFF.

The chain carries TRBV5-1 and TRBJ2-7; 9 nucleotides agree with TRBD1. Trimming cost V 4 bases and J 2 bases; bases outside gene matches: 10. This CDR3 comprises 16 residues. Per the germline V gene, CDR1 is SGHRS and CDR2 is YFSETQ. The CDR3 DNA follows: TGCGCCAGCAGCGCCAGCGCTCGGACAGGGGCCTACGAGCAGTACTTC. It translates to CASSASARTGAYEQYF.

In DNA, the CDR3 is TGTGCCAGCAGCTTAGTTCGCCTTGTCGCAGCGGGGGATACGCAGTATTTT. This gives the protein CASSLVRLVAAGDTQYF. The chain links TRBV11-3 to TRBJ2-3; 7 positions match TRBD2. V lost 1 base, J lost 6 bases, and 13 bases stayed unmatched. Germline V CDR1 and CDR2: SGHNT, YENEEA. This CDR3 spans 17 amino acids.

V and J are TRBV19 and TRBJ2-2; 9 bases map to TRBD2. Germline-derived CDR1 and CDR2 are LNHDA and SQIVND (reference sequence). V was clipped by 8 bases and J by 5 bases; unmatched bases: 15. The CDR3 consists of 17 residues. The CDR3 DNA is TGTGCCAGTTATCCGGCCCCGGCGGGAGGGTTAACCGGGGAGCTGTTTTTT. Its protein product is CASYPAPAGGLTGELFF.

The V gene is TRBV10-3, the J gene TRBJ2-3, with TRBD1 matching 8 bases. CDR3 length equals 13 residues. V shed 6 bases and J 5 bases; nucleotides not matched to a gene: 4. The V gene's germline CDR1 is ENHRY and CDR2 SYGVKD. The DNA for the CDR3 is TGTGCCATCAGGCAGGGGGCGGTAGATACGCAGTATTTT. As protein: CAIRQGAVDTQYF.

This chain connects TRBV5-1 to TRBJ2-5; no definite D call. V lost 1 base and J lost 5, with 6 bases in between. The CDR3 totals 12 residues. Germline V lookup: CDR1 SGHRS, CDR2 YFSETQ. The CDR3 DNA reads TGCGCCAGCAGCTTGTACCGGGAGACCCAGTACTTC. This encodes CASSLYRETQYF. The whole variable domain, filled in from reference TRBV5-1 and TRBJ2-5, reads KAGVTQTPRYLIKTRGQQVTLSCSPISGHRSVSWYQQTPGQGLQFLFEYFSETQRNKGNFPGRFSGRQFSNSRSEMNVSTLELGDSALYLCASSLYRETQYFGPGTRLLVL.